This T cell receptor (beta chain) was captured by sequencing in a study of regulatory T cells in long-lasting Graves disease. CDR1 and CDR2 (germline): MDHEN, SYDVKM. CDR3 length: 15 amino acids. This clonotype has just a few counts. A read error may produce the germline difference seen at one junction end. Arm-PCR of CDR3 regions with iRepertoire HTBI primers generated TCR beta libraries. MiXCR was run by TCRdb on the multiplex PCR reads, yielding one entry per CDR3 protein. The sample includes some 420,000 distinct CDR3 sequences, approximately 22% of them seen just once. Time point defined: persistent/refractory GD, antithyroid drugs over 5 years with positive TRAb. There was RNA extracted from PBMCs, and the TCR library was made from it. A blood draw put approximately 9 milliliters of peripheral blood into EDTA tubes.

The TCR was taken from a female donor with Graves disease. Sequencing used peripheral blood mononuclear cells (PBMCs), obtained when the disease was refractory, from a patient treated with antithyroid drugs. This chain connects TRBV28 to TRBJ2-5, with D perhaps TRBD1 or TRBD2 (5 bases each). This CDR3 reads CAGSPPVGTYETQYF. For the CDR3, the DNA is TGTGCCGGCAGTCCCCCGGTGGGGACGTATGAGACCCAGTACTTC.